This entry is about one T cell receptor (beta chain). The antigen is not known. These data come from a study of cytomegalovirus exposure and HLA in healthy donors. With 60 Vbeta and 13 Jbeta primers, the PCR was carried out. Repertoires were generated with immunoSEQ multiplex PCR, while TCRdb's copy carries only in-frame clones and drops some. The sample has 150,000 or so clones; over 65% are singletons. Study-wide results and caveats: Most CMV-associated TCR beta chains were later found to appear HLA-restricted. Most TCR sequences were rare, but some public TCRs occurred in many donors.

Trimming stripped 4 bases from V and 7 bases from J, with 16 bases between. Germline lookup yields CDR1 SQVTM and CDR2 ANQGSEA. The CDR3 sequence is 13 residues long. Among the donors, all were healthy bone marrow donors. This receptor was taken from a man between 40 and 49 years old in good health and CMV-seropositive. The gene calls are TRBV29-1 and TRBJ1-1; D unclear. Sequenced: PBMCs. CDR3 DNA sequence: TGCAGCGTTGGGGTTGTAGGAGGAAGTGAAGCTTTCTTT. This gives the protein CSVGVVGGSEAFF. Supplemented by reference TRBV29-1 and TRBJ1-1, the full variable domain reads SAVISQKPSRDICQRGTSLTIQCQVDSQVTMMFWYRQQPGQSLTLIATANQGSEATYESGFVIDKFPISRPNLTFSTLTVSNMSPEDSSIYLCSVGVVGGSEAFFGQGTRLTVV.